The 20 T cell receptor beta chains given below trace back to one sample, sequenced in a study of T-cell reconstitution after alpha-beta-depleted transplantation in children. During its preparation, the TCRbeta library received unique molecular identifiers. TCRdb re-analysed the PCR reads in MiXCR, keeping a single row per CDR3 protein. The sample shows some 350,000 distinct CDR3 sequences, 15% to 20% of them seen only once. The sequenced sample was PBMCs, mostly from graft donor cells, obtained 360 days after TCRalphabeta/CD19-depleted stem cell transplant. The source of these receptors is a male patient between 2 and 10 years old who had a stem cell transplant for acute lymphoblastic leukemia, so the T cells may come from the graft donor.

The chain couples TRBV7-9 to TRBJ2-7; 10 nucleotides agree with TRBD2. The V gene's germline CDR1 is SEHNR and CDR2 FQNEAQ (reference sequence). The CDR3 contains 14 residues. The V and J ends lost 8 bases and 2 bases, in that order; junction bases with no gene match: 6. CDR3 amino acids: CASESTSGAYEQYF. CDR3 nucleotide sequence: TGTGCCAGCGAGTCAACTAGCGGGGCCTACGAGCAGTACTTC.

The sample holds a few counts of this clonotype. The chain combines TRBV7-9 with TRBJ1-4; D is unclear. Trimming took 5 bases from V and 7 from J, leaving 11 bases between them. The CDR3 has 13 residues. Germline values: CDR1 SEHNR, CDR2 FQNEAQ (reference sequence). The chain's CDR3 is CASSQPLLEKLFF. Written as DNA, the CDR3 is TGTGCCAGCAGCCAGCCCCTCCTTGAAAAACTGTTTTTT.

This clonotype was counted only a few times. The rearrangement links TRBV12-3 or TRBV12-4 to TRBJ1-1; the D is unclear. V lost 0 bases and J 0 bases, leaving 14 bases between the germline ends. The CDR3 loop spans 17 amino acids. CDR3 loop: CASSLAASAGLNTEAFF. The CDR3 nucleotides read TGTGCCAGCAGTTTAGCGGCTTCGGCAGGCCTGAACACTGAAGCTTTCTTT.

This clonotype was detected ten times or more. CDR3 bases: TGCGCCAGCAGCTTGCGGGCCGAAAACACTGAAGCTTTCTTT. Translation gives CASSLRAENTEAFF. This chain connects TRBV5-1 to TRBJ1-1; D not resolved. The V end lost 1 base, the J end lost 2 bases, and 9 bases lay between the germline ends. The CDR3 runs to 14 residues. Germline CDR1 reads SGHRS; CDR2 reads YFSETQ.

Only a few counts were recorded for this clonotype. The rearrangement joins TRBV7-8 to TRBJ1-4; 7 bases map to TRBD1. The germline CDR1 and CDR2 sequences are SGHVS and FQNEAQ. The CDR3 is made up of 14 amino acids. Trimming took 5 bases from V and 7 from J; bases not matched to a gene: 7. CDR3 protein: CASSLTGLGEKLFF. The CDR3 nucleotides read TGTGCCAGCAGCCTGACAGGGTTAGGTGAAAAACTGTTTTTT. The variable domain in full, completed from reference TRBV7-8 and TRBJ1-4, reads GAGVSQSPRYKVAKRGQDVALRCDPISGHVSLFWYQQALGQGPEFLTYFQNEAQLDKSGLPSDRFFAERPEGSVSTLKIQRTQQEDSAVYLCASSLTGLGEKLFFGSGTQLSVL.

This clonotype has at least ten counts. The genes are TRBV11-2 and TRBJ2-7; D is tentatively TRBD1 or TRBD2 (5 bases each). The CDR3 spans 15 residues. CDR1 and CDR2 (germline): SGHAT, FQNNGV. V shed 5 bases and J shed 7 bases, with 21 bases lying between them. CDR3 coding DNA: TGTGCCAGCAGCCAAGGGACGGATCGCGGTGGAGAGCAGTACTTC. Amino acids: CASSQGTDRGGEQYF.

The V gene is TRBV12-3 or TRBV12-4, the J gene TRBJ1-2; D remains unclear. V was shortened by 3 bases and J by 2 bases, with 10 bases between the two germline ends. The CDR3 has 14 residues. The CDR3 sequence is CASSLGHTNYGYTF. The CDR3 DNA reads TGTGCCAGCAGTTTGGGTCATACCAACTATGGCTACACCTTC.

In its sample, this clonotype was seen many times. V usage is TRBV20-1 and J usage is TRBJ1-6; D might be TRBD1 (5 bases). The germline CDR1 and CDR2 sequences are DFQATT and SNEGSKA (reference sequence). Trimming left V 1 base short and J 6 bases short, with 7 bases between. The CDR3 spans 13 residues. The CDR3: CSARAQGNSPLHF. Here the CDR3 DNA reads TGCAGTGCTAGAGCCCAGGGTAATTCACCCCTCCACTTT.

The chain uses TRBV4-3 and TRBJ2-7, with TRBD1 as a possible D gene (6 bases). Trimming pared 0 bases from V and 6 bases from J, leaving 18 bases between. Per germline, CDR1 LGHNA and CDR2 YSLEER. The CDR3 spans 16 residues. In nucleotides, the CDR3 is TGCGCCAGCAGCCAAGATCTCACAGGGCGGCCGTTCGAGCAGTACTTC. Protein sequence: CASSQDLTGRPFEQYF.

This clonotype turned up a few times. J is TRBJ2-7 and V is TRBV2, with TRBD1 matching over 7 bases. The CDR3 totals 16 residues. The V and J ends lost 4 bases and 3 bases, in that order; junction bases with no gene match: 12. In germline, CDR1 is SNHLY, CDR2 FYNNEI. CDR3 DNA sequence: TGTGCCAGCAGTGGGCCCCGCGACAGGGTCCGCTACGAGCAGTACTTC. This sequence encodes CASSGPRDRVRYEQYF.

This clonotype came up a few times. The J gene is TRBJ2-1, the V gene TRBV12-3 or TRBV12-4; D might be TRBD1 or TRBD2, each matching 5 bases. V gave up 6 bases and J gave up 6 bases, with 18 bases separating them. The CDR3 covers 15 residues. The CDR3 region is CASSPGTPLANEQFF. Here the CDR3 DNA reads TGTGCCAGCAGCCCCGGGACCCCCTTGGCCAATGAGCAGTTCTTC.

The chain employs TRBV29-1 and TRBJ1-1; the D gene is possibly TRBD1 (5 bases). Germline CDR1 SQVTM, CDR2 ANQGSEA. Trimming took off 4 bases at V and 1 base at J, with 10 bases between the two ends. The CDR3 is 13 residues long. Here the CDR3 reads CSVGTGPNTEAFF. Here the CDR3 DNA reads TGCAGCGTTGGGACGGGACCGAACACTGAAGCTTTCTTT.

This clonotype was recorded many times. The gene calls are TRBV29-1 and TRBJ2-7, with D hard to call. Trimming took off 4 bases at V and 7 bases at J, with 8 bases between the two ends. The V gene's germline CDR1 is SQVTM and CDR2 ANQGSEA. There are 10 residues in the CDR3. The CDR3 sequence: CSVALLEQYF. The CDR3 region has the DNA TGCAGCGTTGCCCTGCTGGAGCAGTACTTC.

The gene calls are TRBV28 and TRBJ2-7, with TRBD1 matching 12 bases. V was pared by 3 bases and J by 4 bases, with 4 bases of the junction left unmatched. Germline CDR1 is MDHEN and CDR2 is SYDVKM. The CDR3 extends over 15 amino acids. The CDR3: CASSLGGQGAYEQYF. The CDR3 nucleotides read TGTGCCAGCAGTTTGGGGGGACAGGGGGCTTACGAGCAGTACTTC.

J is TRBJ2-5 and V is TRBV4-3; 7 nucleotides line up with TRBD1. Germline V CDR1 and CDR2: LGHNA, YSLEER. CDR3 length: 14 amino acids. Trimming at V came to 4 bases and at J to 4 bases, leaving 6 bases not matched to a gene. The DNA of the CDR3 is TGCGCCAGCAGCCGAACGACAGGGCGAGAGACCCAGTACTTC. Its translation: CASSRTTGRETQYF.

This clonotype was observed a few times. The chain couples TRBV10-3 to TRBJ1-1; D call uncertain. Germline V CDR1 and CDR2: ENHRY, SYGVKD. Trimming removed 8 bases from V and 0 bases from J, with 13 bases in between. This CDR3 is 14 amino acids long. The CDR3 DNA sequence: TGTGCCATCGGGGAGGGCAGATTGAACACTGAAGCTTTCTTT. Its protein product is CAIGEGRLNTEAFF.

V gene TRBV11-1 combines with J gene TRBJ2-7; D perhaps matches TRBD1 (5 bases). This CDR3 contains 13 residues. Germline values: CDR1 SGHAT, CDR2 FQDESV (reference sequence). Trimming took 0 bases from V and 3 from J, leaving 6 bases between them. Here the CDR3 reads CASSLAGDYEQYF. CDR3 DNA: TGTGCCAGCAGCTTAGCAGGGGACTACGAGCAGTACTTC.

The chain combines TRBV10-3 with TRBJ1-5; D ambiguous. The CDR3 is made up of 14 amino acids. V lost 5 bases, J lost 0 bases, and 8 bases lay in between. The V gene's germline CDR1 is ENHRY and CDR2 SYGVKD. The DNA for the CDR3 is TGTGCCATCAGTACGGAGTATAGCAATCAGCCCCAGCATTTT. It specifies CAISTEYSNQPQHF.

The chain links TRBV7-2 to TRBJ1-5; D gene ambiguous. The CDR3 spans 13 residues. V was clipped by 2 bases and J by 7 bases, with 9 bases between them. The germline CDR1 and CDR2 sequences are SGHTA and FQGNSA. The CDR3 DNA reads TGTGCCAGCAGCTTATTGGCGTCCCAGCCCCAGCATTTT. Residues: CASSLLASQPQHF.

This chain uses TRBV2 with TRBJ2-1; the D gene is possibly TRBD2 (5 bases). The CDR3 extends over 17 amino acids. V lost 4 bases, J lost 3 bases, and 19 bases lay in between. Looked up from germline, CDR1 is SNHLY and CDR2 is FYNNEI. Here the CDR3 DNA reads TGTGCCAGCAGTGGAAGTAGCTCTAGCCCCGTCTACAATGAGCAGTTCTTC. Amino acid sequence: CASSGSSSSPVYNEQFF. The entire variable domain, with the rest obtained from reference TRBV2 and TRBJ2-1, is as follows: EPEVTQTPSHQVTQMGQEVILRCVPISNHLYFYWYRQILGQKVEFLVSFYNNEISEKSEIFDDQFSVERPDGSNFTLKIRSTKLEDSAMYFCASSGSSSSPVYNEQFFGPGTRLTVL.